The rows below give T cell receptor beta chains drawn from one sample of a study of PD-L1 blockade in urothelial cancer. Here immunoSEQ multiplex PCR was the method, and the copy in TCRdb shows in-frame clones only, minus some. Seen here are about 37,000 clones, 70% to 85% observed once, and the top ten hold around 18%. The starting material was PBMCs, obtained around atezolizumab (anti-PD-L1) treatment. The receptor set was obtained from a man between 60 and 75 years old with urothelial cancer. CDR3s include the opening cysteine and the closing phenylalanine or tryptophan. A D gene is named only where the DNA matches it firmly. Clone size is stated in some rows and not others, as once, few, many or a class when expanded.

J	D	V	size	DNA	CDR3
TRBJ1-6	NA	TRBV15	NA	TGTGCCACCAGCAGTCAAGTACCCGGGACATATAATTCACCCCTCCACTTT	CATSSQVPGTYNSPLHF
TRBJ1-2	NA	TRBV5-4	NA	TGTGCCAGCAGCTCCGGTGGGAGTCAGTTCTATGGCTACACCTTC	CASSSGGSQFYGYTF
TRBJ1-1	TRBD1	TRBV28	few	TGTGCCAGCAGTCGGACCTCAGGGGGCACTGAAGCTTTCTTT	CASSRTSGGTEAFF
TRBJ1-4	NA	TRBV7-9	NA	TGTGCCAGCAGCGAAAAGTGGGCCCCCAATGAAAAACTGTTTTTT	CASSEKWAPNEKLFF
TRBJ1-1	NA	TRBV5-1	few	TGCGCCAGCAGCTCGGGACATTTGAACACTGAAGCTTTCTTT	CASSSGHLNTEAFF
TRBJ2-3	TRBD2	TRBV9	NA	TGTGCCAGCAGCGTAGCGGGTCTGGCGGGGGGGCCAGATACGCAGTATTTT	CASSVAGLAGGPDTQYF
TRBJ1-3	NA	TRBV11-2	NA	TGTGCCAGCAGCTCCGTTCAGGGGCTTCGAAACACCATATATTTT	CASSSVQGLRNTIYF
TRBJ2-5	TRBD2	TRBV9	NA	TGTGCCAGCAGCCCTCGAAAGGGGGTAGCGGGGTGGGAGACCCAGTACTTC	CASSPRKGVAGWETQYF
TRBJ1-2	NA	TRBV6-1	NA	TGTGCCAGCAGTGTAGCACAGTCTAACTATGGCTACACCTTC	CASSVAQSNYGYTF
TRBJ2-7	NA	TRBV4-2	NA	TGTGCCAGCAGCCAAGAGGGCAGGGGCTACTACGAGCAGTACTTC	CASSQEGRGYYEQYF
TRBJ1-2	TRBD1	TRBV7-2	NA	TGTGCCAGCACCTTAAGAGGGGGCGGCTATGGCTACACCTTC	CASTLRGGGYGYTF
TRBJ1-1	NA	TRBV9	once	TGTGCCAGCAGCCCTAGACAGACCCTTGAGCTAAACACTGAAGCTTTCTTT	CASSPRQTLELNTEAFF
TRBJ2-7	NA	TRBV10-3	NA	TGTGCCACCCGATGGACAGATGGACCCTACGAGCAGTACTTC	CATRWTDGPYEQYF
TRBJ1-2	NA	TRBV28	NA	TGTGCCAGCAGTTTAAGTCCTGGGGCGACTGGATCTTATGGCTACACCTTC	CASSLSPGATGSYGYTF
TRBJ1-6	NA	TRBV5-1	once	TGCGCCAGCAGCTTTAGTACAGGCCGAACTTCACCCCTCCACTTT	CASSFSTGRTSPLHF
TRBJ2-7	TRBD1	TRBV7-6	NA	TGTGCCAGCAGCCCCTATAGGGACAGATCCTACGAGCAGTACTTC	CASSPYRDRSYEQYF
TRBJ1-1	NA	TRBV7-9	NA	TGTGCCAGCAGCCCCCGCGGTGCGGGGGGCGTAAGGAACACTGAAGCTTTCTTT	CASSPRGAGGVRNTEAFF
TRBJ1-2	NA	TRBV6-5	NA	TGTGCCAGCAGTTACTCCGGGGATAACTATGGCTACACCTTC	CASSYSGDNYGYTF
TRBJ2-3	TRBD2	TRBV9	NA	TGTGCCAGCAGCGTATCGGGGGGGAGCACAGATACGCAGTATTTT	CASSVSGGSTDTQYF
TRBJ2-1	NA	TRBV5-4	NA	TGTGCCAGCAGCTTCGACTCGGGGGTTCACAATGAGCAGTTCTTC	CASSFDSGVHNEQFF
TRBJ1-2	NA	TRBV11-2	few	TGTGCCAGCAGCCATAGATCAGGGATTTACTATGGCTACACCTTC	CASSHRSGIYYGYTF
TRBJ2-7	TRBD1	TRBV10-1	NA	TGCGCCAGCTCTCCCGGGACAGGATTCTACGAGCAGTACTTC	CASSPGTGFYEQYF
TRBJ2-7	NA	TRBV28	NA	TGTGCCAGCAGTTTAGGCATCCTCTACGAGCAGTACTTC	CASSLGILYEQYF
TRBJ2-3	NA	TRBV9	NA	TGTGCCAGCAGCGTAGATCCGCGGACGGACTCTACGCAGTATTTT	CASSVDPRTDSTQYF
TRBJ1-6	NA	TRBV28	NA	TGTGCCAGCAGTTCGGAGGTGCGCCCTTATAATTCACCCCTCCACTTT	CASSSEVRPYNSPLHF
TRBJ2-7	NA	TRBV2	NA	TGTGCCAGCAGTAAGCTTTACGAGCAGTACTTC	CASSKLYEQYF
TRBJ1-1	NA	TRBV10-3	once	TGTGCCATCAGTGATGGGGGTTCGGGGGGCATGTACACTGAAGCTTTCTTT	CAISDGGSGGMYTEAFF
TRBJ2-7	TRBD1	TRBV28	NA	TGTGCCAGCAGTGCCCCCCCAGGGGGCCACGCCTACGAGCAGTACTTC	CASSAPPGGHAYEQYF
TRBJ2-5	TRBD1	TRBV11-2	NA	TGTGCCAGCAGCACGGACAGGGGGGGAGAGACCCAGTACTTC	CASSTDRGGETQYF
TRBJ2-1	TRBD2	TRBV5-1	NA	TGCGCCAGCAGGAGCGGGGAAGACTACAATGAGCAGTTCTTC	CASRSGEDYNEQFF
TRBJ2-2	NA	TRBV7-3	NA	TGTGCCAGCAGCTTAGCGGGGCCGAACACCGGGGAGCTGTTTTTT	CASSLAGPNTGELFF
TRBJ2-3	TRBD1	TRBV4-2	NA	TGTGCCAGCAGCCAAGTCGGACAGGACTCAGATACGCAGTATTTT	CASSQVGQDSDTQYF
TRBJ2-1	NA	TRBV2	NA	TGTGCCAGCAGCGTAGGCCGGGGAGCGCAGTTCTTC	CASSVGRGAQFF
TRBJ2-7	NA	TRBV7-9	NA	TGTGCCAGCAGCTTGTCCAGGGGAAACGAGCAGTACTTC	CASSLSRGNEQYF
TRBJ2-7	NA	TRBV2	NA	TGTGCCAGCAGTGAAGAAGAGGGCCACGAGCAGTACTTC	CASSEEEGHEQYF
TRBJ2-6	TRBD2	TRBV19	NA	TGTGCCAGTAACCCGGGGGGACTCGCTGCTGGGGCCAACGTCCTGACTTTC	CASNPGGLAAGANVLTF
TRBJ1-1	NA	TRBV18	NA	TGTGCCAGCTCACCACTGGACAGCCCTAACACTGAAGCTTTCTTT	CASSPLDSPNTEAFF
TRBJ2-1	NA	TRBV6-1	NA	TGTGCCAGCAGTGAAGCGCCATTAGGGGGCAATGAGCAGTTCTTC	CASSEAPLGGNEQFF
TRBJ2-3	NA	TRBV6-1	NA	TGTGCCAGCAGTGCCCAGAGAATAAACCAGGGAGATACGCAGTATTTT	CASSAQRINQGDTQYF
TRBJ1-6	NA	TRBV10-2	NA	TGCGCCAGCAGTGAGTCCGACGGGTCCTCACCCCTCCACTTT	CASSESDGSSPLHF
TRBJ2-2	TRBD2	TRBV6-1	NA	TGTGCCAGCAGTGAAAGTAGCGGGGGTAACACCGGGGAGCTGTTTTTT	CASSESSGGNTGELFF
TRBJ2-7	TRBD1	TRBV19	NA	TGTGCCAGTAGTACCCGGGACAGCAGACCCTACGAGCAGTACTTC	CASSTRDSRPYEQYF
TRBJ1-5	NA	TRBV2	NA	TGTGCCAGCAGTGATAACGTGGCTCGCAGTCAGCCCCAGCATTTT	CASSDNVARSQPQHF
TRBJ1-1	NA	TRBV4-1	NA	TGCGCCAGCAGCCAAGGGAGGGGCTCTGAAACTGAAGCTTTCTTT	CASSQGRGSETEAFF
TRBJ1-6	NA	TRBV25-1	few	TGTGCCAGCAGTGAATCCCCGACAGCTAATTCACCCCTCCACTTT	CASSESPTANSPLHF
TRBJ1-3	TRBD1	TRBV6-5	NA	TGTGCCAGCAGACGGGGGACAGCCGGAAACACCATATATTTT	CASRRGTAGNTIYF
TRBJ2-5	TRBD1	TRBV7-9	NA	TGTGCCAGCAGCTTAGCTGGACAGGGGGCAGCGGAGACCCAGTACTTC	CASSLAGQGAAETQYF
TRBJ1-2	TRBD1	TRBV5-6	NA	TGTGCCAGCAGCCCGGGACAGACACTTCGAAACTATGGCTACACCTTC	CASSPGQTLRNYGYTF
TRBJ2-3	TRBD2	TRBV9	NA	TGTGCCAGCAGCGTAGGCTGGCTAGCGGGGGGAGATACGCAGTATTTT	CASSVGWLAGGDTQYF
TRBJ1-2	NA	TRBV28	few	TGTGCCAGCAGTTTGGTACAGGGTAACTATGGCTACACCTTC	CASSLVQGNYGYTF
TRBJ2-3	NA	TRBV9	once	TGTGCCAGCAGCCCTCGCTTTAGGGCAGGGGGCACAGATACGCAGTATTTT	CASSPRFRAGGTDTQYF
TRBJ1-2	NA	TRBV5-6	NA	TGTGCCAGCAGCTGGGGGACTGGACGGGACGGAGACACCTTC	CASSWGTGRDGDTF
TRBJ1-5	TRBD1	TRBV6-1	NA	TGTGCCAGCAGTGAATGGCCCCAGGGACAGGATAATCAGCCCCAGCATTTT	CASSEWPQGQDNQPQHF
TRBJ1-5	NA	TRBV28	NA	TGTGCCAGCAGTTTCGGGGTTAAGGGTAATCAGCCCCAGCATTTT	CASSFGVKGNQPQHF
TRBJ1-1	TRBD1	TRBV2	NA	TGTGCCAGCAGGATGGACAGGGATACTGAAGCTTTCTTT	CASRMDRDTEAFF
TRBJ2-1	TRBD2	TRBV7-6	NA	TGTGCCAGCAGCCTACTAGCGGGGCCGGAGTTCTTC	CASSLLAGPEFF
TRBJ2-7	NA	TRBV29-1	NA	TGCAGCGTTGTGGGGCGTTTCTCCTACGAGCAGTACTTC	CSVVGRFSYEQYF
TRBJ1-4	NA	TRBV30	NA	TGTGCCTGGAACGCCCAGGGTGCAACTAATGAAAAACTGTTTTTT	CAWNAQGATNEKLFF
TRBJ1-2	TRBD1	TRBV2	NA	TGTGCCAGCAGTGGGGGACAGGGGGATGGCTACACCTTC	CASSGGQGDGYTF
TRBJ1-1	NA	TRBV27	NA	TGTGCCAGCAGCCAGTCAAAGAACACTGAAGCTTTCTTT	CASSQSKNTEAFF